These 7 T cell receptor beta chains were all obtained from the same sample, sequenced in a study of OX40 agonist ivuxolimab in advanced cancers. The protocol was immunoSEQ multiplex PCR, while the TCRdb copy is restricted to in-frame clones and leaves out a portion. The sample has about 50,000 clones, about nine tenths seen once. The sample was CD4+ or CD8+ T cells sorted from blood, taken in a trial of the OX40 agonist ivuxolimab. The source of these receptors is an adult with an advanced solid tumor such as melanoma, head and neck, liver or kidney cancer.

The CDR3 loop is CASSIENPSNQPQHF. The CDR3 nucleotides are TGTGCCAGTAGTATAGAAAATCCTAGCAATCAGCCCCAGCATTTT. The J gene is TRBJ1-5, the V gene TRBV19; D is ambiguous. In germline, CDR1 is LNHDA, CDR2 SQIVND (reference sequence). The CDR3 contains 15 residues. The V and J ends lost 0 bases and 0 bases respectively, with 6 bases between them.

The chain has TRBV4-1 and TRBJ1-5; the D gene is possibly TRBD1 (5 bases). Trimming shortened V by 0 bases and J by 8 bases, and 14 bases separated the two germline ends. Germline V gene data show CDR1 as MGHRA and CDR2 as YSYEKL. The CDR3 length is 15 residues. CDR3 sequence (DNA): TGCGCCAGCAGCCAAGAGAGGTCCTGGGGGAAGCCCCAGCATTTT. Residues: CASSQERSWGKPQHF.

The V call is TRBV27, the J call TRBJ1-2; a weak D match, TRBD1 (6 bases). The germline gives CDR1 MNHEY, CDR2 SMNVEV (reference sequence). Trimming took 5 bases from V and 2 from J, leaving 15 bases between them. This CDR3 has 15 amino acids. CDR3 region: CASSIKQGENYGYTF. The CDR3 nucleotides are TGTGCCAGCAGTATCAAACAGGGAGAAAACTATGGCTACACCTTC.

The rearrangement joins TRBV30 to TRBJ2-7; 8 bases align to TRBD2. V was clipped by 3 bases and J by 5 bases; unmatched bases: 6. CDR1 is GTSNPN, CDR2 SVGIG, per germline (reference sequence). This CDR3 region has 13 residues. This chain's CDR3 is CAWSGGAPDEQYF. The CDR3 nucleotides are TGTGCCTGGAGCGGGGGGGCCCCGGACGAGCAGTACTTC.

The V call is TRBV27, the J call TRBJ1-1; D is undetermined. Germline assignment: CDR1 MNHEY and CDR2 SMNVEV (reference sequence). The CDR3 is 14 residues long. V shed 1 base and J shed 1 base, with 7 bases lying between them. The CDR3 sequence is CASSLLWSNTEAFF. The CDR3 bases are TGTGCCAGCAGTTTATTATGGTCGAACACTGAAGCTTTCTTT.

The V call is TRBV28, the J call TRBJ2-5; no definite D call. The CDR3 extends over 12 amino acids. Germline values: CDR1 MDHEN, CDR2 SYDVKM. V shed 4 bases and J shed 7 bases, with 10 bases lying between them. The CDR3 DNA sequence: TGTGCCAGCAGTTCCACTGACCTGACCCAGTACTTC. It yields the protein CASSSTDLTQYF.

This chain uses TRBV5-1 with TRBJ2-1; D unresolved. Germline V gene data show CDR1 as SGHRS and CDR2 as YFSETQ. Trimming left V 0 bases short and J 6 bases short, with 7 bases between. This CDR3 has 13 amino acids. CDR3 sequence (DNA): TGCGCCAGCAGCTTGGAGCAATTCAATGAGCAGTTCTTC. Translated: CASSLEQFNEQFF.